This T cell receptor (beta chain) emerged from a study of early T cells in non-severe SARS-CoV-2 infection. About the study: Sequencing used unsorted whole-blood bulk RNA, so chains lack pairing.

Researchers tagged individual cDNA molecules with unique molecular identifiers. Via MiXCR, TCRdb re-called the 5' RACE reads, giving one row per CDR3 protein. The profile shows tens of thousands of distinct CDR3 sequences, under 6% of them singletons. Losses at the gene ends were 2 bases for V and 3 bases for J; bases not matched to a gene: 9. This CDR3 has 19 amino acids. The V gene's germline CDR1 is KGHSH and CDR2 LQKENI. This clonotype has ten or more counts. The chain combines TRBV18 with TRBJ2-3; TRBD2 matches at 15 bases. The receptor's source is an adult who was a healthcare worker with PCR-confirmed SARS-CoV-2 infection or an uninfected control (not recorded which). Sequencing used whole blood. CDR3 in amino acids: CASSPGLAGGPGWTDTQYF. In nucleotides, the CDR3 is TGTGCCAGCTCACCAGGACTAGCGGGAGGGCCTGGGTGGACAGATACGCAGTATTTT.